The source of this T cell receptor (beta chain) is a study of T cell repertoires in cytomegalovirus infection. Background on the study: Public signatures in TCR beta pointed to CMV infection and matching HLA type.

Details on this clonotype: Its antigen remains unknown.

Each CDR3 protein is one row after TCRdb ran MiXCR on the reads. Here the sample spans about 340,000 distinct CDR3 sequences, almost 30% being singletons. The ends were cut back, 5 bases at V and 4 bases at J, with 15 bases in the middle. This CDR3 contains 15 residues. Germline-derived CDR1 and CDR2 are MNHEY and SVGEGT. Sequencing was performed on cultured PBMCs, taken from culture after CMV antigen stimulation. The chain employs TRBV6-2 or TRBV6-3 and TRBJ1-5, with unresolved D. The TCR originated in a human donor in good health (CMV status not recorded). Some clones in this sample may be carry-over from other donors' samples. The DNA of the CDR3 is TGTGCCAGCAGTACCCGACTTGAGGGAAATCAGCCCCAGCATTTT. Residues: CASSTRLEGNQPQHF.